These 32 T cell receptor beta chains originate from one sample sequenced in a study of T cells in Graves' hyperthyroidism and ophthalmopathy. What was amplified from RNA transcripts were TCR beta CDR3 regions. The TCR CDR3 first-round RT-PCR relied on the HTBI primer set. TCRdb analysed the multiplex PCR reads with MiXCR anew, one entry per CDR3 protein. The sample shows about 210,000 distinct CDR3 sequences, approximately 17% of them seen only once. The sequenced material came from blood. The receptors stem from a man aged 50 or older with Graves' hyperthyroidism.

This chain uses TRBV5-4 with TRBJ2-3; D is perhaps TRBD2 (5 bases). CDR1 and CDR2 (germline): SGHNT, YYREEE (reference sequence). CDR3 size: 14 residues. V lost 4 bases and J lost 4, with 13 bases in between. CDR3 nucleotide sequence: TGTGCCAGCAGCCCGGGAACAGCGGCAGATACGCAGTATTTT. Protein product: CASSPGTAADTQYF.

This clonotype was counted at least ten times. The rearrangement links TRBV6-1 to TRBJ1-2, with D perhaps TRBD1 (6 bases). This CDR3 has 13 amino acids. V was clipped by 5 bases and J by 2 bases, with 9 bases between them. Germline CDR1 and CDR2: MNHNS and SASEGT. The CDR3 loop is CASSKQGNYGYTF. The CDR3 bases are TGTGCCAGCAGTAAACAGGGAAACTATGGCTACACCTTC.

This clonotype has ten or more counts. The rearrangement links TRBV7-2 to TRBJ2-7; possibly TRBD2 for D (7 bases). V was cut by 3 bases and J by 0 bases, with 9 bases left in between. This CDR3 is built from 14 residues. Germline V CDR1 and CDR2: SGHTA, FQGNSA. The CDR3 sequence is CASSFGGHSYEQYF. As DNA, the CDR3 is TGTGCCAGCAGCTTCGGGGGGCACTCCTACGAGCAGTACTTC.

The table lists this clonotype with many counts. The rearrangement joins TRBV7-3 to TRBJ2-3, with D perhaps matching TRBD2 (6 bases). Germline V CDR1 and CDR2: SGHTA, FQGTGA. V gave up 2 bases and J gave up 3 bases, with 15 bases separating them. The CDR3 sequence is 16 residues long. CDR3 coding DNA: TGTGCCAGCAGCTTAGCGGTTAGCGGAATAACAGATACGCAGTATTTT. Its protein product is CASSLAVSGITDTQYF.

This clonotype was seen a few times. This chain uses TRBV7-3 with TRBJ2-1; 7 bases line up with TRBD2. Trimming cost V 1 base and J 2 bases; bases outside gene matches: 8. This CDR3 is 17 amino acids long. Germline lookup yields CDR1 SGHTA and CDR2 FQGTGA. DNA of the CDR3: TGTGCCAGCAGCTTAAGTATCAGCGGGGTAACCTACAATGAGCAGTTCTTC. It specifies CASSLSISGVTYNEQFF.

In this sample, this clonotype turned up a few times. V gene TRBV2 combines with J gene TRBJ2-1, with 9 bases matching TRBD2. J was trimmed by 5 bases and V by 10 bases; bases with no gene match: 9. Germline assignment: CDR1 SNHLY and CDR2 FYNNEI. This CDR3 contains 14 residues. The CDR3, as DNA: TGTGCCACAGCAAAGACTAGCGGCCACAATGAGCAGTTCTTC. Amino acids: CATAKTSGHNEQFF.

Notes on this clonotype: Just one base apart from a much larger clone, this may be a read error. V and J are TRBV3-1 and TRBJ1-3; D gene ambiguous. From germline, CDR1 is LGHDT and CDR2 YNNKEL (reference sequence). The CDR3 is 12 amino acids. The CDR3 DNA sequence: TGTGCCAGCAGCCACACTGGAAACGCCATATATTTT. Amino acids: CASSHTGNAIYF.

This clonotype was seen only a few times. The V and J genes are TRBV30 and TRBJ2-5; TRBD2 aligns across 8 bases. Germline CDR1 reads GTSNPN; CDR2 reads SVGIG (reference sequence). Trimming cost V 2 bases and J 4 bases; bases outside gene matches: 15. This CDR3 region has 17 residues. The CDR3 spells CAWSLNSGIMGRETQYF. The CDR3 nucleotides read TGTGCCTGGAGTCTGAATAGCGGGATAATGGGTCGAGAGACCCAGTACTTC.

This clonotype occurred many times. The gene calls are TRBV30 and TRBJ1-5; D is possibly TRBD1 (5 bases). V was trimmed by 3 bases and J by 2 bases, leaving 20 bases between them. This CDR3 region has 17 residues. Germline values: CDR1 GTSNPN, CDR2 SVGIG (reference sequence). The CDR3 sequence is CAWSFGARAYGNQPQHF. CDR3 nucleotides: TGTGCCTGGAGCTTTGGGGCCAGGGCATATGGCAATCAGCCCCAGCATTTT.

This clonotype was seen repeatedly, ten times or more. The gene calls are TRBV7-2 and TRBJ2-7; unclear D gene. The CDR3 runs to 15 residues. V lost 1 base, J lost 0 bases, and 10 bases lay in between. Germline V gene data show CDR1 as SGHTA and CDR2 as FQGNSA. The CDR3 here is CASSLVVGASYEQYF. The CDR3 nucleotides are TGTGCCAGCAGCTTAGTGGTGGGCGCCTCCTACGAGCAGTACTTC.

This sequence joins TRBV28 and TRBJ1-1, with TRBD1 matching over 8 bases. The germline V gene encodes CDR1 MDHEN and CDR2 SYDVKM. This CDR3 contains 14 residues. The V segment lost 1 base and the J segment 3 bases; nucleotides outside the gene matches: 1. CDR3 loop: CASSLYRGDTEAFF. CDR3 bases: TGTGCCAGCAGTTTATACAGGGGGGACACTGAAGCTTTCTTT.

This clonotype was seen many times. The V and J genes are TRBV11-3 and TRBJ2-7; D perhaps matches TRBD1 (5 bases). Trimming cost V 3 bases and J 3 bases, with 21 bases left between them. CDR1 is SGHNT, CDR2 YENEEA, per germline. This CDR3 is built from 17 residues. CDR3 sequence (DNA): TGTGCCAGCAGCTTCTTTAATCAGGGCCCCCCTCACTACGAGCAGTACTTC. It specifies CASSFFNQGPPHYEQYF.

This clonotype has ten or more counts. CDR3 sequence: CASSLTGLAGFDNEQFF. The CDR3 region has the DNA TGCGCCAGCAGCCTGACGGGACTAGCGGGATTTGACAATGAGCAGTTCTTC. This chain joins TRBV5-1 and TRBJ2-1; 13 positions match TRBD2. Per the germline V gene, CDR1 is SGHRS and CDR2 is YFSETQ. The CDR3 covers 17 residues. The V segment lost 4 bases and the J segment 5 bases; nucleotides outside the gene matches: 9.

This clonotype was seen more than once but under ten times. The gene calls are TRBV7-3 and TRBJ2-1, with TRBD2 as a possible D gene (6 bases). With 0 bases removed from V and 10 bases from J, the gap between germline ends came to 13 bases. CDR1 is SGHTA, CDR2 FQGTGA, per germline. The CDR3 sequence is 14 residues long. CDR3 nucleotide sequence: TGTGCCAGCAGCTTAACTGGGACTGCCACGGAGCAGTTCTTC. Protein product: CASSLTGTATEQFF.

This clonotype has just one count. V gene TRBV18 combines with J gene TRBJ2-7; weak D call: TRBD2 (5 bases). V lost 2 bases to trimming and J lost 0 bases, with 26 bases between them. This CDR3 region has 20 residues. Germline V gene data show CDR1 as KGHSH and CDR2 as LQKENI. The CDR3 loop is CASSPGSAAGGSTSSYEQYF. The CDR3 coding sequence is TGTGCCAGCTCACCAGGGTCCGCGGCAGGAGGTAGTACTAGCTCCTACGAGCAGTACTTC.

This clonotype was seen only a few times. This may arise from a read error, as a much more abundant clone is one base away. The V call is TRBV6-6, the J call TRBJ2-5; maybe TRBD2 (5 bases). Germline-derived CDR1 and CDR2 are MNHNY and SVGAGI (reference sequence). This CDR3 has 17 amino acids. The CDR3 sequence: CASGYSAASLKGETQYF. The CDR3, as DNA: TGTGCCAGCGGTTACTCGGCGGCTAGCCTTAAGGGAGAGACCCAGTACTTC.

This clonotype appeared many times. This chain joins TRBV7-2 and TRBJ2-7; a possible D gene is TRBD1 (5 bases). Trimming took 2 bases from V and 3 from J, leaving 8 bases between them. Germline CDR1 SGHTA, CDR2 FQGNSA. This CDR3 has 13 residues. The DNA of the CDR3 is TGTGCCAGCAGCTTAATGGACAACTACGAGCAGTACTTC. Protein: CASSLMDNYEQYF.

V gene TRBV29-1 combines with J gene TRBJ2-4; 7 bases match TRBD2. The V gene's germline CDR1 is SQVTM and CDR2 ANQGSEA. This CDR3 is built from 11 residues. J gave up 14 bases and V 7 bases, and 11 bases lay outside the gene matches. CDR3 amino acids: CSAGGRGSEYF. The CDR3 region has the DNA TGCAGCGCTGGGGGGAGGGGCAGTGAGTACTTC.

In this sample, this clonotype turned up many times. V gene TRBV12-3 or TRBV12-4 combines with J gene TRBJ2-7; no reliable D call. Trimming cost V 6 bases and J 7 bases, with 10 bases left between them. The CDR3 spans 11 residues. Here the CDR3 reads CASSYGSEQYF. CDR3 bases: TGTGCCAGCAGCTACGGGTCTGAGCAGTACTTC.

This clonotype occurred many times. The genes are TRBV11-2 and TRBJ2-7, with D perhaps matching TRBD1 (5 bases). This CDR3 is 14 amino acids long. Trimming pared 1 base from V and 5 bases from J, leaving 12 bases between. Germline CDR1 reads SGHAT; CDR2 reads FQNNGV. The CDR3 spells CASSLGVKGHEQYF. Here the CDR3 DNA reads TGTGCCAGCAGCTTAGGGGTGAAGGGGCACGAGCAGTACTTC.

The table lists this clonotype with many counts. The chain employs TRBV27 and TRBJ1-1, with D unresolved. CDR1 and CDR2 (germline): MNHEY, SMNVEV (reference sequence). Trimming took 6 bases from V and 1 from J, leaving 21 bases between them. The CDR3 has 17 residues. The CDR3 sequence is CASSRAGQNIGNTEAFF. The DNA for the CDR3 is TGTGCCAGCAGCCGGGCAGGCCAAAATATAGGGAACACTGAAGCTTTCTTT.

V is TRBV3-1 and J is TRBJ2-2; tentatively, D is TRBD2 (6 bases). The CDR3 consists of 13 residues. Trimming took 9 bases from V and 2 from J, leaving 10 bases between them. Looked up from germline, CDR1 is LGHDT and CDR2 is YNNKEL (reference sequence). The CDR3 sequence: CASISGNTGELFF. The CDR3 nucleotides are TGTGCCAGTATTAGCGGAAACACCGGGGAGCTGTTTTTT.

In regard to this clonotype: A much larger clonotype is one base distant, so this may be a read error. The rearrangement links TRBV3-1 to TRBJ2-7, with no clear D. CDR1 and CDR2 (germline): LGHDT, YNNKEL (reference sequence). The length of the CDR3 is 12 residues. The CDR3 coding sequence is TGTGCCAGCAGCCTTGGAGTAGGCGAGCGGTACTTC. It yields the protein CASSLGVGERYF.

Many counts were recorded for this clonotype. This rearrangement joins TRBV27 to TRBJ2-2; D call uncertain. Germline V gene sequence: CDR1 MNHEY, CDR2 SMNVEV (reference sequence). This CDR3 comprises 16 residues. Trimming removed 2 bases from V and 0 bases from J, with 10 bases in between. CDR3 sequence: CASSLSAYANTGELFF. Here the CDR3 DNA reads TGTGCCAGCAGTTTAAGTGCCTATGCGAACACCGGGGAGCTGTTTTTT.

This clonotype was detected ten times or more. This chain links TRBV18 with TRBJ2-7; the D is unclear. The CDR3 is 16 residues long. Trimming pared 2 bases from V and 7 bases from J, leaving 21 bases between. The germline V gene encodes CDR1 KGHSH and CDR2 LQKENI. DNA of the CDR3: TGTGCCAGCTCACCAAGGGTCTCCTCGACGTCTCAGGAGCAGTACTTC. It encodes CASSPRVSSTSQEQYF. Together with reference TRBV18 and TRBJ2-7, the CDR3 gives the full variable domain: NAGVMQNPRHLVRRRGQEARLRCSPMKGHSHVYWYRQLPEEGLKFMVYLQKENIIDESGMPKERFSAEFPKEGPSILRIQQVVRGDSAAYFCASSPRVSSTSQEQYFGPGTRLTVT.

This clonotype was seen many times. The chain employs TRBV20-1 and TRBJ2-1; D is perhaps TRBD2 (6 bases). The germline V gene has CDR1 DFQATT and CDR2 SNEGSKA (reference sequence). Trimming took off 2 bases at V and 0 bases at J, with 11 bases between the two ends. CDR3 length: 15 amino acids. The CDR3 DNA is TGCAGTGCTAGATCCGGGAGTCTCTCCTACAATGAGCAGTTCTTC. Protein: CSARSGSLSYNEQFF.

CDR3 in DNA: TGCAGTGCTAGTGGGTCTTCTAACTATGGCTACACCTTC. Amino acids: CSASGSSNYGYTF. The genes are TRBV20-1 and TRBJ1-2; no firm D call. Germline V lookup: CDR1 DFQATT, CDR2 SNEGSKA (reference sequence). There are 13 residues in the CDR3. V was pared by 3 bases and J by 0 bases, with 8 bases between.

This clonotype came up many times. This rearrangement joins TRBV10-3 to TRBJ2-2, with 8 bases fitting TRBD2. Unmatched junction bases numbered 10, after V lost 7 bases and J lost 6 bases. Germline V lookup: CDR1 ENHRY, CDR2 SYGVKD. This CDR3 spans 15 amino acids. DNA of the CDR3: TGTGCCATCAAGACGGGACTAGACGACGCCGGGGAGCTGTTTTTT. This codes for CAIKTGLDDAGELFF.

There are many counts of this clonotype. V and J are TRBV5-1 and TRBJ1-1; 8 bases fit TRBD1. The CDR3 is 15 amino acids. Trimming at V came to 0 bases and at J to 4 bases, leaving 5 bases not matched to a gene. Per germline, CDR1 SGHRS and CDR2 YFSETQ. CDR3 sequence: CASSLAIQGGTEAFF. CDR3 bases: TGCGCCAGCAGCTTGGCGATACAGGGGGGCACTGAAGCTTTCTTT.

This clonotype was seen a few times. The rearrangement joins TRBV7-6 to TRBJ2-7; the match to TRBD2 covers 7 bases. The CDR3 runs 14 residues. Germline assignment: CDR1 SGHVS and CDR2 FNYEAQ. V lost 5 bases, J lost 7 bases, and 11 bases stayed unmatched. CDR3 region: CASSPQPGGREQYF. In nucleotides, the CDR3 is TGTGCCAGCAGCCCTCAACCCGGGGGGAGAGAGCAGTACTTC.

This clonotype has a handful of counts. This may be a read error, as it is one base from a much larger clone. The V and J genes are TRBV28 and TRBJ2-1; TRBD1 or TRBD2 may be the D gene (5 bases each). Germline CDR1 is MDHEN and CDR2 is SYDVKM. This CDR3 has 15 residues. Trimming cost V 6 bases and J 6 bases, with 18 bases left between them. The CDR3 DNA sequence: TGTGCCAGCAGCAACGCCGGGACCGAGGTCAATGAGCAGTTCTTC. Translating it yields CASSNAGTEVNEQFF.

J is TRBJ1-1 and V is TRBV7-2; possibly TRBD1 for D (6 bases). The CDR3 totals 14 residues. Looked up from germline, CDR1 is SGHTA and CDR2 is FQGNSA. Between the trimmed V and J ends, which lost 6 bases and 1 base, there was a span of 12 bases. The CDR3 loop is CASSNREQNTEAFF. DNA for the CDR3: TGTGCCAGCAGTAACAGGGAACAGAACACTGAAGCTTTCTTT. Complete variable domain (other parts from reference TRBV7-2 and TRBJ1-1): GAGVSQSPSNKVTEKGKDVELRCDPISGHTALYWYRQSLGQGLEFLIYFQGNSAPDKSGLPSDRFSAERTGGSVSTLTIQRTQQEDSAVYLCASSNREQNTEAFFGQGTRLTVV.